Sequencing of this TCR beta chain was carried out in a study of T cell responses to AZD1222 COVID-19 vaccine. The overall study: Some second doses came at about 4 weeks and others at about 12 weeks; these were pooled. Study-level points and caveats: Within unmutated variant regions lay the reported targets of nearly half of spike-specific TCRs.

Note on this clone: No antigen is known for it.

Trimming shortened V by 4 bases and J by 6 bases, and 14 bases separated the two germline ends. Germline V lookup: CDR1 SGHRS, CDR2 YFSETQ. CDR3 length equals 14 residues. Assay used: immunoSEQ multiplex PCR; TCRdb lists only in-frame clones, some missing. Of some 150,000 clones listed, 90% to 95% are singletons. The chain uses TRBV5-1 and TRBJ1-5; D is perhaps TRBD1 (6 bases). This TCR derives from an adult in good health. The sequenced sample was peripheral blood, obtained on day 0 of AZD1222 vaccination. CDR3 amino acids: CASSTEQGGQPQHF. The CDR3 nucleotides read TGCGCCAGCAGCACAGAACAGGGAGGTCAGCCCCAGCATTTT.